This T cell receptor (beta chain) was observed in a study of blood T cell repertoires in COVID-19. Background on the study: The United States, Italy and Spain supplied acute and convalescent COVID-19 samples. Nucleic acid was either cDNA or gDNA, and it came from T cells, B-cell-depleted T cells, or PBMCs.

From germline, CDR1 is SNHLY and CDR2 FYNNEI. The CDR3 has 17 residues. Trimming left V 0 bases short and J 5 bases short, with 17 bases between. Original processing notes: By means of reference gene primer amplification, nucleated cell counts were estimated. Using immunoSEQ multiplex PCR, the repertoire was profiled, and TCRdb retains in-frame clones only, with some absent. That table is the source of V, J and clone size, and D and trimming were worked out from the DNA. This sample has tens of thousands of clones, with around three quarters found just once. The sequence came from a woman older than 75 with acute or convalescent COVID-19. This sequence joins TRBV2 and TRBJ1-3; TRBD1 is a possible D gene (5 bases). Sequenced sample: peripheral blood. CDR3 bases: TGTGCCAGCAGTGAAGCGCATGGGAGGGGCCCACGAAACACCATATATTTT. Amino acid sequence: CASSEAHGRGPRNTIYF.